This T cell receptor beta chain was recovered during a study of blood T cell repertoires in COVID-19. Overall study: PBMCs, B-cell-depleted T cells, or T cells provided the cDNA or gDNA that made up the material.

The authors' processing: Reference gene primers were amplified, and this amplification served to estimate nucleated cell counts. Repertoires were generated with immunoSEQ multiplex PCR, while TCRdb's copy carries only in-frame clones and drops some. V and J calls and clone size are as listed in that table; D and trimming were resolved from the DNA. The table records around 200,000 clones, less than 90% of them present only once. The sequencing input was peripheral blood. This receptor was identified in a woman in her thirties or forties with acute or convalescent COVID-19.

This CDR3 reads CASSLDMTGELFF. CDR3 DNA: TGTGCCAGCAGCTTGGACATGACCGGGGAGCTGTTTTTT. V usage is TRBV5-4 and J usage is TRBJ2-2; D gene unclear. CDR1 and CDR2 (germline): SGHNT, YYREEE (reference sequence). V dropped 0 bases and J dropped 5 bases, with 5 bases sitting between them. This CDR3 spans 13 amino acids.